This TCR beta chain is from a study of CD8 T cells in ankylosing spondylitis. Regarding the study as a whole: Earlier work had already found some motif variants in reactive arthritis synovial fluid and blood. The study identified a TCR beta motif of under ten highly homologous variants that appeared characteristic of ankylosing spondylitis blood. Reportedly, disease-linked clones are significantly enriched in ankylosing spondylitis patients' matched synovial fluid.

This clonotype has a single count. What it binds is not known. A much larger clone sits a single nucleotide away, making a read error possible. Via MiXCR, TCRdb re-called the 5' RACE reads, giving one row per CDR3 protein. The sample shows about 460,000 distinct CDR3 sequences, roughly 5.2% of them seen only once. Germline V CDR1 and CDR2: SGHDT, YYEEEE. The CDR3 spans 13 residues. Deletions cut 2 bases from V and 8 bases from J, with 11 bases between. The sample was blood, either unsorted or a sorted T cell fraction (not recorded which). V and J are TRBV5-6 and TRBJ2-1; D gene unclear. The sequence came from a male donor with ankylosing spondylitis. The DNA of the CDR3 is TGTGCCAGCAGCTTTTTAGAGGAACATGAGCAGTTCTTC. It codes for CASSFLEEHEQFF. The whole variable domain, remainder taken from reference TRBV5-6 and TRBJ2-1, is DAGVTQSPTHLIKTRGQQVTLRCSPKSGHDTVSWYQQALGQGPQFIFQYYEEEERQRGNFPDRFSGHQFPNYSSELNVNALLLGDSALYLCASSFLEEHEQFFGPGTRLTVL.